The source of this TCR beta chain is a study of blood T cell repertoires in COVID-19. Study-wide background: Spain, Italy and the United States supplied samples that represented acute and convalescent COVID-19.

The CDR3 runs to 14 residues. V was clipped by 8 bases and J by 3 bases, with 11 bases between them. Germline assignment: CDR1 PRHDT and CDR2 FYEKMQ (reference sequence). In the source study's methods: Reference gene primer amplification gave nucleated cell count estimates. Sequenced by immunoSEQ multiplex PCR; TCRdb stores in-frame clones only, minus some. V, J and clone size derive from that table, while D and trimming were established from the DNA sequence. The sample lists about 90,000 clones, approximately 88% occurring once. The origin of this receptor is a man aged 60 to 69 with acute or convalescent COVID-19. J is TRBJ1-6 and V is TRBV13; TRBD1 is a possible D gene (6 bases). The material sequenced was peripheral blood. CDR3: CASRTGNYNSPLHF. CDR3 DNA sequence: TGTGCCAGCCGAACAGGGAACTATAATTCACCCCTCCACTTT. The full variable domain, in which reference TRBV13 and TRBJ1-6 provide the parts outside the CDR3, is AAGVIQSPRHLIKEKRETATLKCYPIPRHDTVYWYQQGPGQDPQFLISFYEKMQSDKGSIPDRFSAQQFSDYHSELNMSSLELGDSALYFCASRTGNYNSPLHFGNGTRLTVT.